A single sample gave rise to the 24 T cell receptor beta chains below, sequenced in a study of shared clonotypes between healthy human individuals. Produced via immunoSEQ multiplex PCR; TCRdb's table is partial and in-frame only. The sample carries fewer than 500,000 clones, about 79% recorded once. Source material: PBMCs. These receptors originate from a middle-aged woman in good health. Some clones in this sample may be carry-over from other donors' samples.

The rearrangement joins TRBV6-5 to TRBJ2-7, with 8 bases aligning to TRBD1. Germline trimming cut 2 bases from V and 7 bases from J; bases unmatched to any gene: 10. The length of the CDR3 is 15 residues. Germline values: CDR1 MNHEY, CDR2 SVGAGI. CDR3 DNA sequence: TGTGCCAGCAGTTACGACGGCAGGGGGCTTGGTGAGCAGTACTTC. Its protein is CASSYDGRGLGEQYF.

The CDR3 bases are TGTGCCAGCAGCCCAAGGTCGGGAGGTCGGCAGGTCGAGCAGTACTTC. Translated, it gives CASSPRSGGRQVEQYF. The chain employs TRBV7-8 and TRBJ2-7; 7 bases map to TRBD2. The CDR3 totals 16 residues. Per the germline V gene, CDR1 is SGHVS and CDR2 is FQNEAQ. V dropped 5 bases and J dropped 6; count of bases not matched to a gene: 16.

This chain links TRBV28 with TRBJ2-7; 9 bases fit TRBD2. Germline V lookup: CDR1 MDHEN, CDR2 SYDVKM. The CDR3 has 18 amino acids. V shed 0 bases and J 2 bases; nucleotides not matched to a gene: 11. The CDR3 sequence: CASSLWGPSGELAYEQYF. The CDR3 DNA reads as TGTGCCAGCAGTTTATGGGGCCCTAGCGGGGAGCTAGCCTACGAGCAGTACTTC.

This chain links TRBV28 with TRBJ1-4; 7 bases match TRBD1. The germline CDR1 and CDR2 sequences are MDHEN and SYDVKM. The CDR3 is made up of 16 amino acids. With V trimmed by 4 bases and J by 3 bases, 8 bases remained unmatched. The CDR3 loop reads CASSSPNRGANEKLFF. CDR3 coding DNA: TGTGCCAGCAGTTCCCCGAACAGGGGTGCTAATGAAAAACTGTTTTTT.

Concerning this clone: This sample also contains other DNA sequences that code for the same CDR3. The rearrangement links TRBV28 to TRBJ1-1; D not certain. CDR3 length: 14 amino acids. Deletions cut 3 bases from V and 4 bases from J, with 12 bases between. Germline values: CDR1 MDHEN, CDR2 SYDVKM. The CDR3 region has the DNA TGTGCCAGCAGTTTGGGTCGATTAGGCACTGAAGCTTTCTTT. Translation: CASSLGRLGTEAFF. Full variable domain (missing parts from reference TRBV28 and TRBJ1-1): DVKVTQSSRYLVKRTGEKVFLECVQDMDHENMFWYRQDPGLGLRLIYFSYDVKMKEKGDIPEGYSVSREKKERFSLILESASTNQTSMYLCASSLGRLGTEAFFGQGTRLTVV.

This chain joins TRBV29-1 and TRBJ2-1; 8 bases agree with TRBD2. Per germline, CDR1 SQVTM and CDR2 ANQGSEA. The CDR3 spans 14 residues. The V gene end was trimmed by 8 bases and the J gene end by 3 bases; junction bases not matched to a gene: 9. CDR3 sequence: CSLSPAGGYNEQFF. For the CDR3, the DNA is TGCAGCCTAAGTCCCGCGGGAGGCTACAATGAGCAGTTCTTC.

The rearrangement joins TRBV7-3 to TRBJ2-3; D is uncertain. Trimming pared 1 base from V and 4 bases from J, leaving 3 bases between. The CDR3 spans 12 residues. CDR1 is SGHTA and CDR2 is FQGTGA in the germline V gene. The chain's CDR3 is CASSLMSDTQYF. The CDR3 region has the DNA TGTGCCAGCAGCTTAATGTCAGATACGCAGTATTTT.

The V call is TRBV7-3, the J call TRBJ2-1; D remains unclear. Germline values: CDR1 SGHTA, CDR2 FQGTGA. The CDR3 loop spans 16 amino acids. V shed 4 bases and J shed 4 bases, with 17 bases lying between them. The CDR3 protein is CASSSGPMRTYNEQFF. The CDR3 nucleotides are TGTGCCAGCAGCTCAGGACCTATGCGAACATACAATGAGCAGTTCTTC.

The genes are TRBV7-8 and TRBJ2-1; TRBD2 matches at 15 bases. Per the germline V gene, CDR1 is SGHVS and CDR2 is FQNEAQ. The ends lost 5 bases at V and 10 bases at J; junction bases unmatched: 6. The CDR3 sequence is 15 residues long. The CDR3 sequence is CASSIAGLAGGEQFF. DNA of the CDR3: TGTGCCAGCAGCATCGCGGGACTAGCGGGAGGCGAGCAGTTCTTC. The full variable domain, rest sourced from reference TRBV7-8 and TRBJ2-1, is GAGVSQSPRYKVAKRGQDVALRCDPISGHVSLFWYQQALGQGPEFLTYFQNEAQLDKSGLPSDRFFAERPEGSVSTLKIQRTQQEDSAVYLCASSIAGLAGGEQFFGPGTRLTVL.

V gene TRBV9 combines with J gene TRBJ2-7; tentatively, D is TRBD2 (5 bases). The CDR3 is made up of 13 amino acids. The ends were cut back, 4 bases at V and 6 bases at J, with 14 bases in the middle. Germline lookup yields CDR1 SGDLS and CDR2 YYNGEE. This chain's CDR3 is CASSPSMGPEQYF. CDR3 nucleotides: TGTGCCAGCAGCCCTAGCATGGGCCCCGAGCAGTACTTC.

The CDR3, as DNA: TGCAGCGTTGGGGGTGACAGGGTGGGATTCTTC. Its translation is CSVGGDRVGFF. The genes are TRBV29-1 and TRBJ2-1; 7 nucleotides line up with TRBD1. Germline V CDR1 and CDR2: SQVTM, ANQGSEA. J was trimmed by 16 bases and V by 4 bases; bases with no gene match: 10. This CDR3 contains 11 residues.

This chain connects TRBV7-2 to TRBJ1-1; D gene unclear. Germline-derived CDR1 and CDR2 are SGHTA and FQGNSA. The CDR3 spans 15 residues. Deletions cut 1 base from V and 3 bases from J, with 12 bases between. For the CDR3, the DNA is TGTGCCAGCAGCTTAGTTGCGGGAAGAGACACTGAAGCTTTCTTT. Protein: CASSLVAGRDTEAFF.

V gene TRBV5-4 combines with J gene TRBJ2-1; TRBD1 or TRBD2 may be the D gene (5 bases each). This CDR3 is built from 18 residues. CDR1 is SGHNT, CDR2 YYREEE, per germline (reference sequence). With 3 bases removed from V and 7 bases from J, the gap between germline ends came to 26 bases. The CDR3 region has the DNA TGTGCCAGCAGCTCCCCCGTTATAATTGAGGGGATCTTGAATGAGCAGTTCTTC. Translated: CASSSPVIIEGILNEQFF.

The J gene is TRBJ2-7, the V gene TRBV7-7, with D perhaps matching TRBD1 (5 bases). The CDR3 runs 16 residues. V lost 5 bases and J lost 5, with 22 bases in between. CDR1 is SSHAT and CDR2 is FNYEAQ in the germline V gene (reference sequence). The CDR3 DNA reads as TGTGCCAGCAGCCTTAGTGGCAGGGCCTCCAGGGACGAGCAGTACTTC. Its protein is CASSLSGRASRDEQYF.

With regard to this clone: A much bigger clone sits one base away, suggesting this may be a read error. J is TRBJ1-4 and V is TRBV7-2; no definite D call. The CDR3 extends over 11 amino acids. The V and J ends lost 1 base and 6 bases respectively, with 0 bases between them. Germline CDR1 reads SGHTA; CDR2 reads FQGNSA. The CDR3 spells CASSLDEKLFF. As DNA, the CDR3 is TGTGCCAGCAGCTTAGATGAAAAACTGTTTTTT. Full variable domain (missing parts from reference TRBV7-2 and TRBJ1-4): GAGVSQSPSNKVTEKGKDVELRCDPISGHTALYWYRQSLGQGLEFLIYFQGNSAPDKSGLPSDRFSAERTGGSVSTLTIQRTQQEDSAVYLCASSLDEKLFFGSGTQLSVL.

In regard to this clone: The sample contains more than one DNA sequence encoding this CDR3. The CDR3 sequence: CASSLGQGADTQYF. The CDR3 DNA is TGCGCCAGCAGCTTAGGACAGGGGGCCGATACGCAGTATTTT. The V and J genes are TRBV5-1 and TRBJ2-3, with 11 bases aligning to TRBD1. This CDR3 region has 14 residues. Unmatched junction bases numbered 2, after V lost 2 bases and J lost 6 bases. Per the germline V gene, CDR1 is SGHRS and CDR2 is YFSETQ.

CDR3 coding DNA: TGCAGCGTTGAGGGGAGCGGTGCAGATACGCAGTATTTT. Its protein is CSVEGSGADTQYF. The rearrangement uses TRBV29-1 and TRBJ2-3; D perhaps matches TRBD2 (5 bases). Trimming took 3 bases from V and 4 from J, leaving 11 bases between them. The germline gives CDR1 SQVTM, CDR2 ANQGSEA. CDR3 length equals 13 residues.

The chain employs TRBV4-3 and TRBJ2-3; 12 nucleotides match TRBD2. CDR3 size: 16 residues. The V and J ends lost 0 bases and 7 bases, in that order; junction bases with no gene match: 5. In germline, CDR1 is LGHNA, CDR2 YSLEER. CDR3 bases: TGCGCCAGCAGCCAAGAGGGGCTAGCGGGAGGGTATACGCAGTATTTT. It encodes CASSQEGLAGGYTQYF.

This rearrangement joins TRBV7-3 to TRBJ1-1, with D perhaps matching TRBD1 (5 bases). Germline V lookup: CDR1 SGHTA, CDR2 FQGTGA. V lost 0 bases and J 1 base, leaving 15 bases between the germline ends. There are 17 residues in the CDR3. The CDR3, as DNA: TGTGCCAGCAGCTTAACGCCCGACAGAAGTTGGAACACTGAAGCTTTCTTT. Translated, it gives CASSLTPDRSWNTEAFF.

Of note for this clone: This specimen includes other DNA sequences encoding the same CDR3. The J gene is TRBJ2-7, the V gene TRBV2; 8 positions match TRBD1. The CDR3 length is 14 residues. CDR1 is SNHLY, CDR2 FYNNEI, per germline. J was trimmed by 0 bases and V by 5 bases; bases with no gene match: 3. The CDR3 loop reads CASSWTGTSYEQYF. CDR3 DNA: TGTGCCAGCAGTTGGACAGGGACCTCCTACGAGCAGTACTTC.

CDR3 coding DNA: TGCGCCAGCAGCTTGGCGACAGGGGGGCTTAACAATGAGCAGTTCTTC. Protein sequence: CASSLATGGLNNEQFF. The rearrangement links TRBV5-1 to TRBJ2-1; 9 bases agree with TRBD1. Germline values: CDR1 SGHRS, CDR2 YFSETQ. The CDR3 extends over 16 amino acids. The J segment lost 5 bases and the V segment lost 0 bases, leaving 6 bases of the junction unmatched.

The CDR3 spells CASSAPQYF. CDR3 in DNA: TGTGCCAGCAGTGCGCCCCAGTACTTC. The chain has TRBV6-1 and TRBJ2-5; D not resolved. In germline, CDR1 is MNHNS, CDR2 SASEGT. Trimming removed 4 bases at V and 9 bases at J, with 3 bases between. The length of the CDR3 is 9 residues.

The chain employs TRBV7-3 and TRBJ2-7, with TRBD2 matching 13 bases. The CDR3 totals 15 residues. V shed 4 bases, J shed 4 bases, and the junction held 4 bases outside the gene matches. Germline V CDR1 and CDR2: SGHTA, FQGTGA. The CDR3, as DNA: TGTGCCAGCAGCTGGACTAGCGGGAGTTCGTACGAGCAGTACTTC. Residues: CASSWTSGSSYEQYF.

Turning to this clone: A read error may produce the germline difference seen at one junction end. This rearrangement joins TRBV18 to TRBJ1-1, with 7 bases fitting TRBD1. The CDR3 length is 16 residues. CDR1 KGHSH and CDR2 LQKENI come from the germline V gene. The CDR3 region is CASSLGFNRGLAEAFF. The CDR3 DNA reads as TGCGCCAGCTCACTGGGATTTAACAGGGGTCTGGCTGAAGCTTTCTTT.